The present entry profiles one T cell receptor (beta chain) with its context. The data stem from a study of blood T cell repertoires in COVID-19. In germline, CDR1 is MNHEY, CDR2 SVGAGI. This CDR3 has 14 amino acids. V was clipped by 8 bases and J by 3 bases, with 15 bases between them. The assay was immunoSEQ multiplex PCR, and TCRdb's table has in-frame clones only and misses some. The repertoire consists of tens of thousands of clones, with 84% occurring once and the leading ten covering around 27%. The TCR originated in a human donor in a cohort sampled during active COVID-19. The sample was peripheral blood. The V gene is TRBV6-5, the J gene TRBJ2-3, with D perhaps TRBD1 (5 bases). CDR3 nucleotide sequence: TGTGCCAGCGCAATCTCCAGGGAAACAGATACGCAGTATTTT. Translation: CASAISRETDTQYF.